This TCR beta chain appears in the sequencing data of a study of blood T cell repertoires in COVID-19. Overall study context: Samples of COVID-19 (acute and convalescent) were obtained from the United States, Italy and Spain.

Germline trimming cut 5 bases from V and 4 bases from J; bases unmatched to any gene: 9. The CDR3 loop spans 16 amino acids. CDR1 and CDR2 (germline): SGDLS, YYNGEE. Each participant's cohort was designated according to participant-reported clinical history. Exposed study participants had met a COVID-19 case within 2 weeks before entry. Per the original data handling: Amplification from reference gene primers served as the basis for estimated nucleated cell counts. Clones were read by immunoSEQ multiplex PCR, and TCRdb kept only the in-frame ones, dropping some. D and trimming were read from the DNA, whereas the V and J calls and clone size are those reported in that table. The table has about 430,000 clones, 88% seen once.

The TCR was taken from a woman between 18 and 29 years old who had been exposed to COVID-19. Sequenced material: PBMCs or T cells enriched from blood (not recorded which). This rearrangement joins TRBV9 to TRBJ2-1; the match to TRBD2 covers 10 bases. The CDR3 sequence is CASRETLAGEYNEQFF. The CDR3 coding sequence is TGTGCCAGCAGAGAAACGCTAGCGGGGGAATACAATGAGCAGTTCTTC.